The 29 T cell receptor beta chains below all came from one sample that was sequenced in a study of blood T cell repertoires in COVID-19. Libraries were prepared by immunoSEQ multiplex PCR; TCRdb keeps only in-frame clonotypes and omits some of them. The data hold 300,000 to 400,000 clones, with more than 80% observed a single time. The specimen sequenced was peripheral blood. Source of these receptors: a woman aged 30 to 39 with COVID-19, enrolled during active disease.

The V gene is TRBV4-3, the J gene TRBJ2-1, with D unclear. Between the trimmed V and J ends, which lost 4 bases and 10 bases, there was a span of 14 bases. CDR3 length: 13 amino acids. Germline-derived CDR1 and CDR2 are LGHNA and YSLEER. This CDR3 is CASSPLETGEQFF. The CDR3 DNA reads as TGCGCCAGCAGCCCGCTAGAGACCGGCGAGCAGTTCTTC.

This clone was observed a handful of times. This chain links TRBV6-2 or TRBV6-3 with TRBJ2-5; maybe TRBD2 (6 bases). Trimming removed 1 base at V and 2 bases at J, with 8 bases between. Germline V gives CDR1 MNHEY, CDR2 SVGEGT. This CDR3 comprises 14 residues. Written as DNA, the CDR3 is TGTGCCAGCAGTTACTGGGGGGTTCAAGAGACCCAGTACTTC. It translates to CASSYWGVQETQYF.

The chain uses TRBV5-1 and TRBJ1-1; 8 bases agree with TRBD1. Germline CDR1 reads SGHRS; CDR2 reads YFSETQ. The CDR3 length is 14 residues. The ends lost 3 bases at V and 0 bases at J; junction bases unmatched: 1. The CDR3 sequence: CASSWTGLNTEAFF. The CDR3 coding sequence is TGCGCCAGCAGCTGGACAGGGTTGAACACTGAAGCTTTCTTT.

The chain is built from TRBV16 and TRBJ1-3; D not resolved. The CDR3 has 15 residues. CDR1 is KGHSY, CDR2 FQNENV, per germline. V was cut by 2 bases and J by 0 bases, with 8 bases left in between. CDR3 sequence: CASSQEEHSGNTIYF. Here the CDR3 DNA reads TGTGCCAGCAGCCAAGAGGAACACTCTGGAAACACCATATATTTT.

This clone occurred a few times. The chain has TRBV2 and TRBJ1-6, with 8 bases lining up with TRBD1. Germline V gives CDR1 SNHLY, CDR2 FYNNEI. After removal of 4 bases from V and 10 bases from J, the junction contained 6 bases not matched to a gene. The CDR3 extends over 14 amino acids. The chain's CDR3 is CASSVDRGRSPLHF. In DNA, the CDR3 is TGTGCCAGCAGTGTCGACAGGGGCCGCTCACCCCTCCACTTT.

The rearrangement links TRBV28 to TRBJ2-1, with a tentative D call TRBD1 (6 bases). V lost 5 bases to trimming and J lost 1 base, with 15 bases between them. CDR3 size: 16 residues. The germline V gene encodes CDR1 MDHEN and CDR2 SYDVKM. CDR3 residues: CASSPLTGRSYNEQFF. The CDR3 DNA sequence: TGTGCCAGCAGTCCTCTGACAGGAAGGTCCTACAATGAGCAGTTCTTC.

The chain uses TRBV19 and TRBJ1-2; 12 nucleotides match TRBD1. CDR3 length: 14 amino acids. V dropped 4 bases and J dropped 7; count of bases not matched to a gene: 4. Germline-derived CDR1 and CDR2 are LNHDA and SQIVND (reference sequence). The CDR3 spells CASSRGQGAIGYTF. The CDR3 nucleotides read TGTGCCAGTAGTAGGGGACAGGGGGCTATTGGCTACACCTTC.

This clone appeared a single time. The chain employs TRBV7-2 and TRBJ2-3, with 7 positions matching TRBD2. This CDR3 spans 15 amino acids. The germline V gene encodes CDR1 SGHTA and CDR2 FQGNSA. Trimming cost V 0 bases and J 5 bases; bases outside gene matches: 5. CDR3 sequence reads: CASSLAMGGGDTQYF. The CDR3 coding sequence is TGTGCCAGCAGCTTAGCGATGGGGGGGGGAGATACGCAGTATTTT.

The CDR3, as DNA: TGTGCCATCAAGTCGGACAGGAACAATGAGCAGTTCTTC. Encoded protein: CAIKSDRNNEQFF. The V gene is TRBV10-3, the J gene TRBJ2-1; 7 nucleotides match TRBD1. V trimming: 7 bases; J trimming: 5 bases; junction bases outside the gene matches: 5. The CDR3 contains 13 residues. Germline-derived CDR1 and CDR2 are ENHRY and SYGVKD.

CDR3 DNA sequence: TGTGCCAGCAGCTTAGTGGGCAGGCTTGGTTCACCCCTCCACTTT. Protein product: CASSLVGRLGSPLHF. The V and J genes are TRBV7-2 and TRBJ1-6; D is unresolved. Trimming removed 1 base from V and 9 bases from J, with 13 bases in between. CDR3 length: 15 residues. CDR1 and CDR2 from the germline V gene are SGHTA and FQGNSA.

The J gene is TRBJ2-5, the V gene TRBV15; D not resolved. The CDR3 length is 12 residues. The V gene's germline CDR1 is LNHNV and CDR2 YYDKDF (reference sequence). Trimming cost V 3 bases and J 5 bases, with 7 bases left between them. This CDR3 reads CATSSRQETQYF. The CDR3 DNA reads TGTGCCACCAGCAGTCGCCAGGAGACCCAGTACTTC.

V usage is TRBV11-2 and J usage is TRBJ1-1; D is possibly TRBD1 (5 bases). The germline CDR1 and CDR2 sequences are SGHAT and FQNNGV. V lost 4 bases, J lost 1 base, and 10 bases lay in between. This CDR3 comprises 14 residues. CDR3 bases: TGTGCCAGCAGCTCGACAGAAAAGAACACTGAAGCTTTCTTT. It translates to CASSSTEKNTEAFF.

This chain links TRBV7-2 with TRBJ2-7, with a weak D call TRBD1 (6 bases). Germline V lookup: CDR1 SGHTA, CDR2 FQGNSA. The CDR3 totals 15 residues. Trimming stripped 5 bases from V and 5 bases from J, with 19 bases between. CDR3 sequence (DNA): TGTGCCAGCAGCGCCTTTGAGCAGGGGCGGCACGAGCAGTACTTC. Translation: CASSAFEQGRHEQYF.

J is TRBJ2-7 and V is TRBV7-6; 11 bases fit TRBD2. Germline-derived CDR1 and CDR2 are SGHVS and FNYEAQ. This CDR3 is built from 15 residues. Losses at the gene ends were 1 base for V and 7 bases for J; bases not matched to a gene: 6. The CDR3 is CASSLGASGRWEQYV. The CDR3 bases are TGTGCCAGCAGCTTAGGCGCTAGCGGGAGGTGGGAGCAGTACGTC.

The chain carries TRBV4-2 and TRBJ2-1, with TRBD2 matching over 10 bases. V lost 1 base, J lost 1 base, and 10 bases stayed unmatched. Looked up from germline, CDR1 is LGHNA and CDR2 is YNFKEQ. The CDR3 runs to 19 residues. The DNA of the CDR3 is TGTGCCAGCAGCCAAGCAGGGGGTTCTAGCGGGGGATCCTACAATGAGCAGTTCTTC. It specifies CASSQAGGSSGGSYNEQFF.

This clone was counted only a few times. The gene calls are TRBV5-1 and TRBJ2-6; D call uncertain. Germline assignment: CDR1 SGHRS and CDR2 YFSETQ. CDR3 size: 13 residues. V lost 0 bases, J lost 15 bases, and 13 bases lay in between. The CDR3 region is CASSLATEPALTF. CDR3 nucleotides: TGCGCCAGCAGCTTGGCCACAGAACCCGCCCTGACTTTC.

V and J are TRBV2 and TRBJ2-1; 9 nucleotides agree with TRBD1. The CDR3 loop spans 15 amino acids. Germline CDR1 SNHLY, CDR2 FYNNEI. V lost 5 bases and J lost 2; bases outside the gene matches: 4. The CDR3 nucleotides are TGTGCCAGCAGTAATACAGGGGGCGCCTACAATGAGCAGTTCTTC. Translated: CASSNTGGAYNEQFF.

As DNA, the CDR3 is TGTGCCAGCAGGGACAGGACAGTGGAGCCCCAGCATTTT. It translates to CASRDRTVEPQHF. This chain connects TRBV28 to TRBJ1-5; 7 bases match TRBD1. CDR3 length: 13 residues. Trimming took 6 bases from V and 8 from J; bases not matched to a gene: 7. Germline V lookup: CDR1 MDHEN, CDR2 SYDVKM.

The chain carries TRBV2 and TRBJ1-1; TRBD1 agrees at 7 bases. Trimming took 5 bases from V and 2 from J; bases not matched to a gene: 5. From germline, CDR1 is SNHLY and CDR2 FYNNEI. There are 14 residues in the CDR3. The CDR3 bases are TGTGCCAGCAGTTTTGACAGGGCCAACACTGAAGCTTTCTTT. This translates into CASSFDRANTEAFF.

This rearrangement joins TRBV7-2 to TRBJ2-1; tentative D call: TRBD2 (5 bases). Trimming stripped 1 base from V and 2 bases from J, with 6 bases between. The CDR3 is 14 amino acids. The germline gives CDR1 SGHTA, CDR2 FQGNSA. CDR3 DNA: TGTGCCAGCAGCTTAGGGGAGACCTACAATGAGCAGTTCTTC. Protein product: CASSLGETYNEQFF.

J is TRBJ2-7 and V is TRBV11-2, with 8 bases fitting TRBD1. The CDR3 sequence is 14 residues long. In germline, CDR1 is SGHAT, CDR2 FQNNGV. The junction had 6 bases not matched to a gene; V was cut back by 6 bases and J by 2 bases. DNA for the CDR3: TGTGCCAGCAGAAGACCAGGGGGCCCCTACGAGCAGTACTTC. Its protein is CASRRPGGPYEQYF.

The chain uses TRBV28 and TRBJ2-3, with D possibly TRBD2 on 6 matching bases. CDR1 and CDR2 (germline): MDHEN, SYDVKM. This CDR3 contains 15 residues. V lost 5 bases and J 8 bases, leaving 20 bases between the germline ends. CDR3 sequence reads: CASSPLGSGGATQYF. The CDR3, as DNA: TGTGCCAGCAGTCCGCTGGGTAGCGGTGGAGCTACGCAGTATTTT.

The chain recombines TRBV30 with TRBJ2-7; D is perhaps TRBD2 (5 bases). Germline CDR1 GTSNPN, CDR2 SVGIG (reference sequence). CDR3 size: 16 residues. The V gene lost 1 base and the J gene lost 3 bases, with 19 bases spanning the gap. CDR3 in amino acids: CAWSGWSGGGFYEQYV. In DNA form, the CDR3 reads TGTGCCTGGAGTGGCTGGTCTGGAGGTGGGTTCTACGAGCAGTACGTC.

CDR3 sequence: CAWRDGAGSGGYTF. The DNA of the CDR3 is TGTGCCTGGAGGGATGGGGCCGGAAGTGGGGGCTACACCTTC. The rearrangement uses TRBV30 and TRBJ1-2, with D possibly being TRBD1 (5 bases). Trimming took off 3 bases at V and 8 bases at J, with 19 bases between the two ends. The CDR3 extends over 14 amino acids. Germline-derived CDR1 and CDR2 are GTSNPN and SVGIG (reference sequence).

This clone was seen just once. The CDR3 coding sequence is TGTGCCAGCAGCACCCGACTAGCGGGAGAACGCGGGGAGCTGTTTTTT. This sequence encodes CASSTRLAGERGELFF. V gene TRBV9 combines with J gene TRBJ2-2; 12 bases fit TRBD2. The germline gives CDR1 SGDLS, CDR2 YYNGEE. J lost 7 bases, V lost 4 bases, and 8 bases had no gene match. This CDR3 has 16 residues.

V is TRBV11-2 and J is TRBJ2-3, with D perhaps TRBD2 (5 bases). CDR1 is SGHAT, CDR2 FQNNGV, per germline. Trimming removed 3 bases at V and 8 bases at J, with 21 bases between. CDR3 length: 16 amino acids. The CDR3 sequence is CASSFPLAYSSGTQYF. The DNA for the CDR3 is TGTGCCAGCAGCTTCCCGCTAGCCTATTCGAGCGGTACGCAGTATTTT.

This clone appeared a single time. The chain carries TRBV10-3 and TRBJ2-5; D may be TRBD1 (6 bases). The CDR3 has 13 residues. V lost 10 bases, J lost 3 bases, and 15 bases lay in between. Germline loops: CDR1 ENHRY, CDR2 SYGVKD. CDR3 coding DNA: TGTGCCACGGGGCAACAGGGAAAAGAGACCCAGTACTTC. Protein sequence: CATGQQGKETQYF.

V is TRBV4-2 and J is TRBJ1-1; 7 nucleotides match TRBD1. This CDR3 has 19 amino acids. Germline V gives CDR1 LGHNA, CDR2 YNFKEQ. Trimming at V came to 0 bases and at J to 6 bases, leaving 19 bases not matched to a gene. The CDR3 bases are TGTGCCAGCAGCCAAGATTTGCAAGGGGGCGCCTTCGTGTTCTCTGAAGCTTTCTTT. This translates into CASSQDLQGGAFVFSEAFF.

CDR3 coding DNA: TGTGCCAGCAGTTACTTCGTGTCAGATACGCAGTATTTT. Its translation: CASSYFVSDTQYF. This sequence joins TRBV6-2 or TRBV6-3 and TRBJ2-3; unclear D gene. Germline V gene data show CDR1 as MNHEY and CDR2 as SVGEGT. The length of the CDR3 is 13 residues. Trimming removed 1 base from V and 4 bases from J, with 6 bases in between.